The 4 T cell receptor beta chains below were found in one sample sequenced in a study of blood T cell repertoires in COVID-19. Sequencing was performed with immunoSEQ multiplex PCR; in TCRdb, only in-frame clones are kept and a portion is missing. Counted here are a few hundred thousand clones, around 92% occurring once; the ten biggest clones make up less than 3.5%. The sample comprised PBMCs or T cells enriched from blood (not recorded which). These receptors were collected from a woman between 50 and 59 years old who had been exposed to COVID-19.

The rearrangement links TRBV2 to TRBJ2-7; TRBD2 agrees at 8 bases. Germline V CDR1 and CDR2: SNHLY, FYNNEI. This CDR3 has 14 amino acids. V gave up 2 bases and J gave up 6 bases; unmatched junction bases: 6. CDR3 coding DNA: TGTGCCAGCAGTGAACAGCGGGGGCCACTCGAGCAGTACTTC. Translating gives CASSEQRGPLEQYF.

The J gene is TRBJ1-2, the V gene TRBV2, with unresolved D. Deletions cut 2 bases from V and 4 bases from J, with 11 bases between. The CDR3 runs 14 residues. The germline V gene has CDR1 SNHLY and CDR2 FYNNEI. This CDR3 is CASSEWAGTYGYTF. CDR3 DNA sequence: TGTGCCAGCAGTGAATGGGCAGGAACCTATGGCTACACCTTC.

The V call is TRBV19, the J call TRBJ1-5; 9 nucleotides align to TRBD1. The junction had 4 bases not matched to a gene; V was cut back by 8 bases and J by 5 bases. This CDR3 comprises 13 residues. Germline V gene lookup returns CDR1 LNHDA and CDR2 SQIVND (reference sequence). CDR3 nucleotide sequence: TGTGCCAGTGCTCGGGACAGGGATCAGCCCCAGCATTTT. Amino acids: CASARDRDQPQHF.

This sequence joins TRBV7-2 and TRBJ1-2, with a tentative D call TRBD1 (6 bases). The germline gives CDR1 SGHTA, CDR2 FQGNSA. The CDR3 runs 14 residues. Trimming stripped 5 bases from V and 7 bases from J, with 17 bases between. CDR3 sequence (DNA): TGTGCCAGCAGCCGCGAAACAGGGCTTTTTGGCTACACCTTC. Translation gives CASSRETGLFGYTF. The full variable domain, with the rest looked up from reference TRBV7-2 and TRBJ1-2, is GAGVSQSPSNKVTEKGKDVELRCDPISGHTALYWYRQSLGQGLEFLIYFQGNSAPDKSGLPSDRFSAERTGGSVSTLTIQRTQQEDSAVYLCASSRETGLFGYTFGSGTRLTVV.